This entry features one TCR beta chain sequence. Its target is unknown. The data were obtained in a study of a mutant IDH1 vaccine in newly diagnosed glioma. General study points: Among top peripheral T cell clonotypes, changes seemed unrelated to pseudoprogression.

Indicated time point: baseline, week 1 (first vaccination visit). The treatment: pre-vaccination baseline after standard-of-care therapy. Donor tumors were new WHO grade 3 or 4 IDH1-mutant, ATRX-lost astrocytomas. Sequencing used immunoSEQ multiplex PCR; TCRdb keeps in-frame clones, though not all of them. Of roughly 41,000 clones in the sample, 75% to 85% were seen once. The CDR3 is 15 residues long. Between the trimmed V and J ends, which lost 1 base and 9 bases, there was a span of 18 bases. Germline assignment: CDR1 SGHRS and CDR2 YFSETQ. The sequence was collected from a man aged 35 to 55 with glioma. Some clones in this sample may be carry-over from other donors' samples. V is TRBV5-1 and J is TRBJ2-3; D is possibly TRBD2 (5 bases). Sequenced here: PBMCs, sampled from a glioma patient treated with radiotherapy, temozolomide or both. CDR3 DNA sequence: TGCGCCAGCAGCTTGACACTTGTTATCGCGGGCACGCAGTATTTT. Protein product: CASSLTLVIAGTQYF.